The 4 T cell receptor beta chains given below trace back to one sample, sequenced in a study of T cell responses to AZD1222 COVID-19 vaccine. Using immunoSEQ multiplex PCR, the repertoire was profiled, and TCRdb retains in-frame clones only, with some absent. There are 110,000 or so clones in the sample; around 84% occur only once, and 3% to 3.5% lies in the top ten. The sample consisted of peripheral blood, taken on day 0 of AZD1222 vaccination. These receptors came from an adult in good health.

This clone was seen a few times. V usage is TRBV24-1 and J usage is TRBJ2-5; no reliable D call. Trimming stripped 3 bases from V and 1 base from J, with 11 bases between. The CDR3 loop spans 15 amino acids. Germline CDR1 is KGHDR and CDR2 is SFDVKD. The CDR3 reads CATSDVGRFQETQYF. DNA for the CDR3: TGTGCCACCAGTGATGTAGGCAGATTCCAAGAGACCCAGTACTTC.

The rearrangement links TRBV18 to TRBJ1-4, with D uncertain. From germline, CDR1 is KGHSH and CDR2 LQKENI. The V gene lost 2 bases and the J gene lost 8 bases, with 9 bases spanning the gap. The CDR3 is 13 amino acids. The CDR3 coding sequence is TGTGCCAGCTCACCAATACCCACCGAAAAACTGTTTTTT. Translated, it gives CASSPIPTEKLFF.

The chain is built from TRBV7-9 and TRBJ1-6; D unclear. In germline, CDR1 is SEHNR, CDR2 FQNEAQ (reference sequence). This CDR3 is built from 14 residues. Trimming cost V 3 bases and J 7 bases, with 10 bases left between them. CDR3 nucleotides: TGTGCCAGCAGCTTTATCCAGGACAATTCACCCCTCCACTTT. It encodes CASSFIQDNSPLHF.

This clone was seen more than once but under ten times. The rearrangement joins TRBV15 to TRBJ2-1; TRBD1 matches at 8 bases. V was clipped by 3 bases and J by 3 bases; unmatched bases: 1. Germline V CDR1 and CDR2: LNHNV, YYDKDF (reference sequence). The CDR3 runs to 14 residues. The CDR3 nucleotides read TGTGCCACCAGCAGGACAGGGGTCTACAATGAGCAGTTCTTC. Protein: CATSRTGVYNEQFF.